This entry concerns a single T cell receptor (beta chain). Use of 60 Vbeta and 13 Jbeta primers characterized the PCR. Using immunoSEQ multiplex PCR, the repertoire was profiled, and TCRdb retains in-frame clones only, with some absent. The profile shows 150,000 to 200,000 clones, about 74% of them singletons. The data derive from a study of cytomegalovirus exposure and HLA in healthy donors. The V gene lost 0 bases and the J gene lost 1 base, with 12 bases spanning the gap. Germline-derived CDR1 and CDR2 are MNHEY and SVGAGI. This CDR3 has 16 residues. The V gene is TRBV6-5, the J gene TRBJ1-1; D not certain. Sequencing used PBMCs. This receptor was identified in a male donor in good health and CMV-seronegative. The CDR3 is CASSYSSRGENTEAFF. CDR3 nucleotide sequence: TGTGCCAGCAGTTACTCTTCTCGGGGTGAGAACACTGAAGCTTTCTTT.